This T cell receptor (beta chain) was obtained from a study of CD8+CD57+ T cells in acquired aplastic anemia. About the research overall: On average, sorted CD4+ and CD8+ cells gave 3.2 ug of DNA.

This clonotype was detected only a few times. Its matching antigen is unknown. Genomic DNA was employed as the template in profiling TCR beta VDJ and CDR3. Via MiXCR, TCRdb re-called the reads, giving one row per CDR3 protein. The data contain 50,000 to 65,000 distinct CDR3 sequences, approximately 54% of them singletons. An expansion of CD8+CD57+ cells by flow cytometry had been shown in patients chosen for sequencing. Blood was sampled before the patients had received any therapy. The study, taken as a whole, reports: The study found no significant CD8+ Simpson's diversity difference between patients and controls.

The receptor was derived from a human donor with aplastic anemia. The source material was sorted CD4+, CD8+, or CD8+CD57+ T cells (not recorded which) from PBMCs.

The chain's CDR3 is CASSESLIMLNTEAFF. The CDR3 DNA reads as TGCGCCAGCAGTGAGAGCCTCATTATGCTCAACACTGAAGCTTTCTTT. The rearrangement links TRBV10-2 to TRBJ1-1; D is unresolved. CDR1 and CDR2 (germline): WSHSY, SAAADI. V lost 2 bases, J lost 2 bases, and 15 bases lay in between. The CDR3 extends over 16 amino acids.